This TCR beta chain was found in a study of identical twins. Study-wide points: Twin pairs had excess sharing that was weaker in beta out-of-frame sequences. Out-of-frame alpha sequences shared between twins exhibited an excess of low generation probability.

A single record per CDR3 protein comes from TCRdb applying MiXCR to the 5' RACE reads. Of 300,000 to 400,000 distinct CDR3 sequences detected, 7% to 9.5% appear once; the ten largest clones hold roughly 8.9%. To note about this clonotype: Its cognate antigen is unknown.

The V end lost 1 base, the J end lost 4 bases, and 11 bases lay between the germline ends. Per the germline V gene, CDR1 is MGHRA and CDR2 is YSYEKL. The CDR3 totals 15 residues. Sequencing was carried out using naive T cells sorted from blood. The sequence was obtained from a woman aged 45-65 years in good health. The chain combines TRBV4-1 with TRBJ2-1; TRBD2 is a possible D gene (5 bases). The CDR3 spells CASSQGPRLYNEQFF. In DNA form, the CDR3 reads TGCGCCAGCAGCCAAGGGCCCAGACTATACAATGAGCAGTTCTTC.